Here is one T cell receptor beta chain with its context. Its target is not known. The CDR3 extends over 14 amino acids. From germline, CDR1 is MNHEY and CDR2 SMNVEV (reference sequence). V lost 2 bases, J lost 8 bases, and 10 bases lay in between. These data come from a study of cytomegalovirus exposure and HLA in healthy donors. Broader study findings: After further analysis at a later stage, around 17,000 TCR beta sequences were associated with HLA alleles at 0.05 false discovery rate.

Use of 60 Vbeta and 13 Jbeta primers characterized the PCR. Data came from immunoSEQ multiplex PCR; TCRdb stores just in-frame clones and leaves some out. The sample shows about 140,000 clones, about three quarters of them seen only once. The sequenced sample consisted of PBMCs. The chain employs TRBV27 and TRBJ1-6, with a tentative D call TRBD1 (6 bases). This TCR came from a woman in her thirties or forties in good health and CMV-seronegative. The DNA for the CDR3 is TGTGCCAGCAGTTTACAGGGGATGGATTCACCCCTCCACTTT. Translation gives CASSLQGMDSPLHF.